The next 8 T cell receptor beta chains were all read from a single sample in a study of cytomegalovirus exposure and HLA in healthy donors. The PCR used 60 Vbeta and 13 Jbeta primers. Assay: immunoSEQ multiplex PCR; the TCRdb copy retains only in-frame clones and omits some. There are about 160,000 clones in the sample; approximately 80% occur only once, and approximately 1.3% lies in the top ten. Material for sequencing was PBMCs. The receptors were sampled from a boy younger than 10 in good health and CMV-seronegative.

The DNA for the CDR3 is TGTGCCAGCAGCTTGGCGCCAGCGGCATATAAAGAGACCCAGTACTTC. Translating it yields CASSLAPAAYKETQYF. The chain employs TRBV5-4 and TRBJ2-5; D might be TRBD2 (5 bases). V lost 0 bases, J lost 3 bases, and 15 bases lay in between. The CDR3 consists of 16 residues. Germline V gene lookup returns CDR1 SGHNT and CDR2 YYREEE (reference sequence).

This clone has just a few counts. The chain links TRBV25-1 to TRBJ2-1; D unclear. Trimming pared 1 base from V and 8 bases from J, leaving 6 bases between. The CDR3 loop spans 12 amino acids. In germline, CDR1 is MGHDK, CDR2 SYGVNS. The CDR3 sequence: CASSEFPYEQFF. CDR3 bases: TGTGCCAGCAGTGAATTCCCCTATGAGCAGTTCTTC.

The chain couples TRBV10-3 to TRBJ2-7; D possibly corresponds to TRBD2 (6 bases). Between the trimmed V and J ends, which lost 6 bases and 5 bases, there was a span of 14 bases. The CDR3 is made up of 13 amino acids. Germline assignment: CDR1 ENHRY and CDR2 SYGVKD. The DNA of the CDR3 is TGTGCCATCAGCGGGGGATATTCCCACGAGCAGTACTTC. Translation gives CAISGGYSHEQYF.

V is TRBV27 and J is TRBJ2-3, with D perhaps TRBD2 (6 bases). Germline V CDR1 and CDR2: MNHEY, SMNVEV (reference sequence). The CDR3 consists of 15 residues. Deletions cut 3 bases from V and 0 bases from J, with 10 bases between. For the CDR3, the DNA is TGTGCCAGCAGTTTGGCTAGCGCTAGCACAGATACGCAGTATTTT. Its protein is CASSLASASTDTQYF.

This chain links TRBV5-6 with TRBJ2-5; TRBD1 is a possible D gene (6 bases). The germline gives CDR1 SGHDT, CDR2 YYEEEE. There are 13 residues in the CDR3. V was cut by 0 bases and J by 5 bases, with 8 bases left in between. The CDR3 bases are TGTGCCAGCAGCTTGGAAGGGGGTGAGACCCAGTACTTC. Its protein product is CASSLEGGETQYF.

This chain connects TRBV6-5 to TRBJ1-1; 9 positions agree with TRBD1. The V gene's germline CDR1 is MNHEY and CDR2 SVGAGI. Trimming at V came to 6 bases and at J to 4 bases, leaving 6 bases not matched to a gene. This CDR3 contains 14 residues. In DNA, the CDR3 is TGTGCCAGCAGAAAGACAGGGGGGTTCACTGAAGCTTTCTTT. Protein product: CASRKTGGFTEAFF.

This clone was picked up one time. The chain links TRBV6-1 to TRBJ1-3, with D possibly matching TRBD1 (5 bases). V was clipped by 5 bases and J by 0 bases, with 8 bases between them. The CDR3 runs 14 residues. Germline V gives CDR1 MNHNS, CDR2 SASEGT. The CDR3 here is CASSPGHSGNTIYF. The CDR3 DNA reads TGTGCCAGCAGTCCCGGACACTCTGGAAACACCATATATTTT.

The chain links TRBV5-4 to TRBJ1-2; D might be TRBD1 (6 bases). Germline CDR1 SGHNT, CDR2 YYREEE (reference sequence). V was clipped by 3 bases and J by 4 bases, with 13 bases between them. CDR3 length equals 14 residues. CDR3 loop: CASSSKTGGYGYTF. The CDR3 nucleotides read TGTGCCAGCAGCTCAAAGACAGGCGGCTATGGCTACACCTTC.